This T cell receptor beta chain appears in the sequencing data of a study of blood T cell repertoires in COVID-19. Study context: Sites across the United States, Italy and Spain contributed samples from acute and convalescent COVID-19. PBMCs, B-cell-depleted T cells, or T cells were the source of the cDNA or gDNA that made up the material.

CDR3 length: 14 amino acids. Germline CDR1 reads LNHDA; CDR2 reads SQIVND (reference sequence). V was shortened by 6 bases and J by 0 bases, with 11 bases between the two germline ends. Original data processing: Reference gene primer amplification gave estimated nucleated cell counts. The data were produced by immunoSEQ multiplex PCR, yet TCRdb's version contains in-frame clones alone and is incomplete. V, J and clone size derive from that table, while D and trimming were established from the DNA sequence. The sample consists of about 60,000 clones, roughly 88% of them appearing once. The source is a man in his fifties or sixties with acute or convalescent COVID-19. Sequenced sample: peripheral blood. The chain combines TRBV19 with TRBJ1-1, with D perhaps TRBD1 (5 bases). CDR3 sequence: CASRRQILNTEAFF. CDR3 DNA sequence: TGTGCCAGTAGACGACAGATTCTGAACACTGAAGCTTTCTTT.